This TCR beta chain appears in the sequencing data of a study of blood T cells in healthy people across ages. Broader study findings: Considered underestimates were the diversity estimates obtained from one million T cells.

For the second PCR, which ran for roughly 6 to 12 cycles, a sample-barcoded 5' primer and a J-beta primer mix were used. From the 5' RACE reads, TCRdb called clonotypes with MiXCR, one entry per CDR3 protein. The sample shows 700,000 or so distinct CDR3 sequences, around 41% of them seen only once. Concerning this clonotype: Its antigen remains unknown.

CDR1 is MGHDK, CDR2 SYGVNS, per germline. The length of the CDR3 is 15 residues. V lost 6 bases and J 1 base, leaving 14 bases between the germline ends. The chain recombines TRBV25-1 with TRBJ2-3, with D perhaps being TRBD1 or TRBD2 (5 bases each). Sequencing input: blood. The source of this sequence is a man older than 75 in good health. CDR3 DNA sequence: TGTGCCAGCAGCCCCCCCGGGGCCGGCACAGATACGCAGTATTTT. Translating it yields CASSPPGAGTDTQYF.